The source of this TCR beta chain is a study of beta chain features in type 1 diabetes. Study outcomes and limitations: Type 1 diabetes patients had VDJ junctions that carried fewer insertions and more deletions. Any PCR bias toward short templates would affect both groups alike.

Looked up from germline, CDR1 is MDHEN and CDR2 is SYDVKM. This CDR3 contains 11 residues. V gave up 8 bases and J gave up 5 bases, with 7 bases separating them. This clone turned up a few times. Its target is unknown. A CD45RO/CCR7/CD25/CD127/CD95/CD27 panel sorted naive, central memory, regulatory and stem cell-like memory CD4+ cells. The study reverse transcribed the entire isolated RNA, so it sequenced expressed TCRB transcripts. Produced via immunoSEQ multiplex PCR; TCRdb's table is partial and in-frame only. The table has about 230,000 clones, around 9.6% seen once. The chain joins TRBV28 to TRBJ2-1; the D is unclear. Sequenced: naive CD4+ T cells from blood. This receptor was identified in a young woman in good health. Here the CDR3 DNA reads TGTGCCAGCGAGAGCCACAATGAGCAGTTCTTC. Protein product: CASESHNEQFF. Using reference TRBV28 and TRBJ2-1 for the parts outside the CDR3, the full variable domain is DVKVTQSSRYLVKRTGEKVFLECVQDMDHENMFWYRQDPGLGLRLIYFSYDVKMKEKGDIPEGYSVSREKKERFSLILESASTNQTSMYLCASESHNEQFFGPGTRLTVL.